This T cell receptor beta chain was identified in a study of spatial heterogeneity in lung cancer. Study-level findings and limits: In tumor T cells, estimated coverage reached roughly 7% for alpha chains and around 12% for beta chains. Counts that tracked tumor mutation counts were those of expanded intratumoral alpha and beta TCRs.

This clonotype was counted a few times. The antigen is not known. Regarding time point: sample taken at primary tumor resection. From the 5' RACE reads, TCRdb called clonotypes with MiXCR, one entry per CDR3 protein. Among roughly 9,300 distinct CDR3 sequences listed, approximately 5% were seen once. This CDR3 has 15 amino acids. Looked up from germline, CDR1 is SGHAT and CDR2 is FQNNGV. V was pared by 4 bases and J by 2 bases, with 4 bases of the junction left unmatched. Sequencing used lung tumor tissue, obtained at surgery. The V gene is TRBV11-2, the J gene TRBJ2-1; 8 bases agree with TRBD1. The receptor was isolated from a female donor with early-stage non-small cell lung cancer. This CDR3 reads CASSSDRDPYNEQFF. CDR3 DNA: TGTGCCAGCAGCTCGGACAGGGACCCCTACAATGAGCAGTTCTTC.